This T cell receptor beta chain stems from a study of T cell responses to AZD1222 COVID-19 vaccine. Second-dose intervals of approximately 4 or approximately 12 weeks were pooled. CDR1 SGHRS and CDR2 YFSETQ come from the germline V gene. The CDR3 has 17 amino acids. Between the trimmed V and J ends, which lost 0 bases and 5 bases, there was a span of 17 bases. Study-wide points: The study reported that nearly half of spike-specific TCRs target unmutated variant regions. Baseline testing showed seropositivity in only a handful of AZD1222 recipients. Spike was spanned by vaccine-associated CD4 TCRs, which were dominant at 160-218 and 743-854.

This clone has just a few counts. Its antigen is unknown. The repertoire was sequenced with immunoSEQ multiplex PCR; TCRdb's copy has only in-frame clones and lacks some. The data hold some 120,000 clones, with 70% to 85% observed a single time. The source was peripheral blood, collected 28 days after the second AZD1222 dose. This chain links TRBV5-1 with TRBJ2-2, with D hard to call. The clonotype was recovered from an adult who received the AZD1222 COVID-19 vaccine. This CDR3 is CASSLGPKEARTGELFF. As DNA, the CDR3 is TGCGCCAGCAGCTTGGGCCCGAAGGAAGCGAGGACCGGGGAGCTGTTTTTT.